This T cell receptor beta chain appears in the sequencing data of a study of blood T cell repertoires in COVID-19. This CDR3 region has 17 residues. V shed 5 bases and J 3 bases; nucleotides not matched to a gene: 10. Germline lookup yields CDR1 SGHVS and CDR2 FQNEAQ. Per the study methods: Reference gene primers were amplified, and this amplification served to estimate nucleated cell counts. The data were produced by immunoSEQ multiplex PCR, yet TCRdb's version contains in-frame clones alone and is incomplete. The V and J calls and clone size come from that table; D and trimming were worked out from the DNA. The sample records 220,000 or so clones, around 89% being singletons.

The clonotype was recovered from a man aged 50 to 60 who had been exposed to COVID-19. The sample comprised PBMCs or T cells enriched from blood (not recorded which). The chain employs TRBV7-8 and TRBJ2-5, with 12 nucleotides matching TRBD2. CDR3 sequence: CASSPEDWTSGKETQYF. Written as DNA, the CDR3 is TGTGCCAGCAGCCCAGAGGACTGGACTAGCGGGAAAGAGACCCAGTACTTC. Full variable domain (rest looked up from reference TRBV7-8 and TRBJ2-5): GAGVSQSPRYKVAKRGQDVALRCDPISGHVSLFWYQQALGQGPEFLTYFQNEAQLDKSGLPSDRFFAERPEGSVSTLKIQRTQQEDSAVYLCASSPEDWTSGKETQYFGPGTRLLVL.